This T cell receptor (beta chain) appears in the sequencing data of a study of shared clonotypes between healthy human individuals. The ends were cut back, 3 bases at V and 2 bases at J, with 11 bases in the middle. Germline V gene lookup returns CDR1 KGHSH and CDR2 LQKENI. This CDR3 region has 14 residues. Profiling relied on immunoSEQ multiplex PCR, and the TCRdb table lists in-frame clones only, not all of them. The sample holds about 2 million clones; 85% to 95% are singletons and the top ten take 0.13%. About this clone itself: Other nucleotide sequences in the sample specify the same CDR3.

The chain employs TRBV18 and TRBJ2-7; weak D call: TRBD1 (5 bases). Sequenced input: naive CD4+ T cells sorted from blood. Subset of the sample: CD45RA+ positively selected. This clonotype originated in a man between 18 and 29 years old in good health. The CDR3 nucleotides read TGTGCCAGCTCACCGGCGCAGGGAACCTACGAGCAGTACTTC. Protein product: CASSPAQGTYEQYF.